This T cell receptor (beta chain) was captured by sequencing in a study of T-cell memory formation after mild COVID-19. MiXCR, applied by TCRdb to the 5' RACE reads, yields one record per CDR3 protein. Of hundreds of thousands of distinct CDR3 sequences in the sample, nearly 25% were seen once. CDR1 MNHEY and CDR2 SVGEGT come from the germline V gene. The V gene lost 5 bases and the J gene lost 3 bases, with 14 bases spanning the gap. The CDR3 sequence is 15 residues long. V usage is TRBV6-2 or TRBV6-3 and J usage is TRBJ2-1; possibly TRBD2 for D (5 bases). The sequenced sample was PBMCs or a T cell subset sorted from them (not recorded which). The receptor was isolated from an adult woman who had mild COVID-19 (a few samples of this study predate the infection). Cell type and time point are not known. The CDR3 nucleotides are TGTGCCAGCAGTGAGGACCGAGGGAGCTACAATGAGCAGTTCTTC. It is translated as CASSEDRGSYNEQFF.